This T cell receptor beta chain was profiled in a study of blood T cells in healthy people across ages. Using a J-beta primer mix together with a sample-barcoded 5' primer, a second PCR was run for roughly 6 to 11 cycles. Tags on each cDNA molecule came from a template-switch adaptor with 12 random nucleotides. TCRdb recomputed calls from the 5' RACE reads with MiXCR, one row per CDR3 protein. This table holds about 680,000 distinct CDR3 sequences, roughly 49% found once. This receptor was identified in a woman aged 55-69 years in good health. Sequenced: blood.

The CDR3 reads CASGLAGTDTQYF. CDR3 DNA: TGTGCTAGTGGCCTCGCGGGAACAGATACGCAGTATTTT. This chain links TRBV12-5 with TRBJ2-3, with D perhaps matching TRBD2 (6 bases). The CDR3 has 13 residues. Per the germline V gene, CDR1 is LGHNT and CDR2 is FRNRAP. V lost 6 bases to trimming and J lost 3 bases, with 10 bases between them.